These 8 T cell receptor beta chains originate from one sample sequenced in a study of shared clonotypes between healthy human individuals. Generated by immunoSEQ multiplex PCR, the TCRdb table keeps only in-frame clones and is missing some. The table includes about a million clones, 76% detected once. Sequencing was carried out using memory CD4+ T cells sorted from blood. Subset reported: CD45RA-negative fraction. The receptor source for this set is a man between 18 and 35 years old in good health.

This clone was found a few times. The chain employs TRBV11-2 and TRBJ1-1; D might be TRBD1 (5 bases). Deletions cut 0 bases from V and 11 bases from J, with 19 bases between. The germline CDR1 and CDR2 sequences are SGHAT and FQNNGV. There are 15 residues in the CDR3. The CDR3, as DNA: TGTGCCAGCAGCTTAGATCTAACGGTTTTGGGGGAGGCTTTCTTT. Translated: CASSLDLTVLGEAFF.

The rearrangement joins TRBV18 to TRBJ2-5; 9 nucleotides align to TRBD2. CDR1 and CDR2 (germline): KGHSH, LQKENI. V was pared by 3 bases and J by 5 bases, with 7 bases of the junction left unmatched. The CDR3 contains 15 residues. CDR3 nucleotide sequence: TGTGCCAGCTCACCTGCGGGAGGGCTCGTGGAGACCCAGTACTTC. It yields the protein CASSPAGGLVETQYF.

The V and J genes are TRBV19 and TRBJ2-7, with TRBD1 matching 11 bases. The ends lost 7 bases at V and 2 bases at J; junction bases unmatched: 4. The CDR3 totals 14 residues. Germline assignment: CDR1 LNHDA and CDR2 SQIVND (reference sequence). The CDR3 DNA follows: TGTGCCAGTAATCCGGGACAGGGGGCCTACGAGCAGTACTTC. The encoded protein is CASNPGQGAYEQYF.

The chain has TRBV10-3 and TRBJ1-4; a weak D match, TRBD1 (5 bases). Trimming shortened V by 0 bases and J by 8 bases, and 10 bases separated the two germline ends. Germline V gives CDR1 ENHRY, CDR2 SYGVKD. The CDR3 is 14 amino acids. The CDR3 coding sequence is TGTGCCATCAGTGAGTCAGGGGAGGCCGAAAAACTGTTTTTT. Protein sequence: CAISESGEAEKLFF.

The chain combines TRBV6-5 with TRBJ1-1; 7 positions match TRBD1. V was pared by 5 bases and J by 1 base, with 1 base of the junction left unmatched. This CDR3 region has 13 residues. Per the germline V gene, CDR1 is MNHEY and CDR2 is SVGAGI. CDR3 region: CASSRDRNTEAFF. CDR3 in DNA: TGTGCCAGCAGTCGGGACAGGAACACTGAAGCTTTCTTT.

This sequence joins TRBV5-1 and TRBJ2-5; TRBD2 might be the D (7 bases). The CDR3 runs to 14 residues. CDR1 is SGHRS and CDR2 is YFSETQ in the germline V gene. V gave up 6 bases and J gave up 4 bases, with 16 bases separating them. CDR3 residues: CASKVGGRGETQYF. CDR3 nucleotides: TGCGCCAGCAAAGTGGGGGGGCGTGGAGAGACCCAGTACTTC.

The chain is built from TRBV7-9 and TRBJ2-2; possible D gene TRBD2, 5 bases. The CDR3 runs 14 residues. Germline loops: CDR1 SEHNR, CDR2 FQNEAQ (reference sequence). Trimming pared 2 bases from V and 3 bases from J, leaving 7 bases between. The CDR3 nucleotides are TGTGCCAGCAGCTTACAGGACTACACCGGGGAGCTGTTTTTT. Protein sequence: CASSLQDYTGELFF.

This clone was detected only a few times. V gene TRBV5-1 combines with J gene TRBJ2-2; TRBD2 matches at 7 bases. Germline V gives CDR1 SGHRS, CDR2 YFSETQ. Trimming removed 3 bases from V and 6 bases from J; junction bases left unmatched: 5. The CDR3 loop spans 14 amino acids. The CDR3 nucleotides are TGCGCCAGCAGCTCCACTAGCGAGGCCGGGGAGCTGTTTTTT. Translating gives CASSSTSEAGELFF.